What follows describes a single T cell receptor beta chain. These data originate in a study of blood T cell repertoires in COVID-19. Study in general: Samples taken during acute and convalescent COVID-19 were collected in the United States, Italy and Spain.

Clones were read by immunoSEQ multiplex PCR, and TCRdb kept only the in-frame ones, dropping some. The repertoire consists of around 240,000 clones, with approximately 80% occurring once and the leading ten covering about 8%. The receptor was isolated from a woman in her 50s with acute or convalescent COVID-19. Sequencing was done on a sample of peripheral blood.

The CDR3 loop is CASSGQGYGYTF. CDR3 DNA sequence: TGCGCCAGCAGTGGACAGGGCTATGGCTACACCTTC. This chain connects TRBV10-1 to TRBJ1-2; 7 bases line up with TRBD1. The V gene end was trimmed by 4 bases and the J gene end by 4 bases; junction bases not matched to a gene: 0. The CDR3 spans 12 residues. Germline lookup yields CDR1 WNHNN and CDR2 SYGVQD (reference sequence).